This TCR beta chain was obtained from a study of CXCR4 blockade with PD-1 therapy in pancreatic cancer (dated by TCRdb to about 2019). As for the study more broadly: Multiplex immunohistochemistry and TCRbeta immunosequencing of resected pancreatic ductal adenocarcinoma were combined in the study with ex vivo slice culture in which PD-1 and CXCR4 blockade were tested. To assess intratumoral heterogeneity, two geographically distinct regions from each of roughly 6 tumors were TCR-sequenced.

The patients who supplied the archived tumor blocks had received no neoadjuvant therapy before resection. The preserved-tissue arm of the study used 30 to 35 surgical resection samples from 25 or so previously untreated pancreatic ductal adenocarcinoma patients. For the resection arm, DNA was extracted from ten 5-micron curls of FFPE tumor adjacent to the multiplex immunohistochemistry slide. About this clone itself: Its antigen is currently not known. Nothing much larger sits one base from this clone, and base qualities are not available.

Study-wide conclusions, independent of this receptor: Because only TCRbeta chains were sequenced, true antigen-specificity overlap of convergent dominant clones was left unconfirmed pending paired alpha-beta single-cell sequencing. Although tumors showed clonal expansion, with a mean productive clonality of 0.14 compared with around 0.05 in healthy blood, clonality was not correlated with survival. A strong correlation was found between amino acid clone frequency and the number of distinct nucleotide rearrangements encoding each amino acid clone, suggesting convergent selection by common tumor antigens.

TCRbeta CDR3 regions were immunosequenced from extracted DNA using the immunoSEQ Assay at Adaptive Biotechnologies. Processing in the source paper ran as follows. To measure the absolute abundance of each unique TCRbeta CDR3, the sequences were collapsed and filtered. Clonality was defined as 1 minus Pielou's evenness, computed on productive in-frame rearrangements only. Regional overlap was evaluated by tracking the top 100 nucleotide rearrangements across paired samples, and paired versus unrelated samples were compared using the Morisita index. The immunoSEQ Rearrangement Details tool was used to assess convergence of nucleotide rearrangements onto identical amino acid sequences. Held by TCRdb, this immuneACCESS table contains in-frame sequences only and omits some clones. Under half of the omission traces to an unresolved V gene where checked; the cause of the rest is unknown. V, J and clone size are those of that table, while D and trimming were read from the DNA. The sample contains under 20,000 clones, around 72% of them found a single time. In total, the top ten clones hold about 5.5% of the sample.

The CDR3 has 14 amino acids, counting the end cysteine and phenylalanine. The read is trimmed to its CDR3 DNA, 42 bases read in frame from base 1. V and J are trimmed by 7 bases and 10 bases, and the gene matches miss 12 bases of the junction. Looking up the germline V gene (reference sequence) yields CDR1 LNHDA and CDR2 SQIVND. Source material: tumor tissue. The chain was built from TRBV19 and TRBJ1-4; 7 bases in the middle match TRBD1. The receptor was isolated from a human donor with pancreatic ductal adenocarcinoma. The CDR3 sequence is CASTADRWGGKLFF. The sequenced DNA: TGTGCCAGTACCGCGGACAGGTGGGGAGGAAAACTGTTTTTT.